Listed here are 20 T cell receptor beta chains from one sample, sequenced in a study of blood T cell repertoires in COVID-19. Some clones are missing from TCRdb's copy, which holds only in-frame ones; the method was immunoSEQ multiplex PCR. Counted here are more than 100,000 clones, roughly 80% occurring once; the ten biggest clones make up approximately 17%. The specimen sequenced was peripheral blood. These receptors were obtained from a woman over 75 with acute or convalescent COVID-19.

The sample holds one count of this clone. This chain links TRBV14 with TRBJ2-1, with TRBD2 matching 8 bases. V lost 2 bases, J lost 7 bases, and 7 bases stayed unmatched. The CDR3 length is 15 residues. CDR1 is SGHDN, CDR2 FVKESK, per germline. The CDR3 DNA reads TGTGCCAGCAGCCAAACCCCGGGACTAGTGAATGAGCAGTTCTTC. It yields the protein CASSQTPGLVNEQFF.

The chain couples TRBV5-4 to TRBJ2-7, with 9 bases lining up with TRBD2. The CDR3 contains 17 residues. The trim removed 4 bases at V and 0 bases at J, leaving 11 bases unmatched. The V gene's germline CDR1 is SGHNT and CDR2 YYREEE (reference sequence). This CDR3 reads CASSPGGLAGTSYEQYF. DNA of the CDR3: TGTGCCAGCAGCCCCGGCGGTCTAGCGGGGACCTCCTACGAGCAGTACTTC.

This clone was seen a few times. The chain uses TRBV9 and TRBJ1-5; TRBD1 is a possible D gene (6 bases). Germline V CDR1 and CDR2: SGDLS, YYNGEE. CDR3 length: 15 amino acids. Trimming took 3 bases from V and 5 from J, leaving 15 bases between them. CDR3 region: CASSASGQLHQPQHF. DNA of the CDR3: TGTGCCAGCAGCGCCTCAGGACAGCTCCATCAGCCCCAGCATTTT.

The chain combines TRBV11-2 with TRBJ2-3, with D unresolved. This CDR3 is 15 amino acids long. Between the trimmed V and J ends, which lost 1 base and 3 bases, there was a span of 11 bases. Germline values: CDR1 SGHAT, CDR2 FQNNGV. The DNA of the CDR3 is TGTGCCAGCAGCTTAGGTCACCGACTGACAGATACGCAGTATTTT. Protein product: CASSLGHRLTDTQYF.

The genes are TRBV21-1 and TRBJ2-7; the D call in the table, TRBD1, was not verified against the DNA. TRBV21-1 is a recognized pseudogene. The length of the CDR3 is 14 residues. As DNA, the CDR3 is TGTGCCAGCGGAAACAGGGGGCGTTCCTACGAGCAGTACTTC. It is translated as CASGNRGRSYEQYF.

The gene calls are TRBV19 and TRBJ2-1; TRBD1 agrees at 7 bases. The CDR3 loop spans 15 amino acids. Germline CDR1 LNHDA, CDR2 SQIVND (reference sequence). The ends lost 8 bases at V and 2 bases at J; junction bases unmatched: 9. Here the CDR3 DNA reads TGTGCCAGTGCTGCTGACAGGGACGCCTACAATGAGCAGTTCTTC. Its translation is CASAADRDAYNEQFF.

This clone has a single count. J is TRBJ2-5 and V is TRBV7-2, with no clear D. Germline values: CDR1 SGHTA, CDR2 FQGNSA. Trimming shortened V by 0 bases and J by 5 bases, and 7 bases separated the two germline ends. This CDR3 has 13 residues. Here the CDR3 DNA reads TGTGCCAGCAGCTTAGCTATACGGGAGACCCAGTACTTC. This encodes CASSLAIRETQYF.

J is TRBJ1-1 and V is TRBV5-1; 9 bases are shared with TRBD1. The CDR3 has 17 residues. CDR1 SGHRS and CDR2 YFSETQ come from the germline V gene. The ends lost 4 bases at V and 3 bases at J; junction bases unmatched: 13. CDR3 protein: CASSRGPGQGWDTEAFF. In DNA, the CDR3 is TGCGCCAGCAGCCGGGGGCCGGGACAGGGATGGGACACTGAAGCTTTCTTT.

The chain has TRBV9 and TRBJ2-6; D is uncertain. V lost 0 bases and J 1 base, leaving 5 bases between the germline ends. The germline gives CDR1 SGDLS, CDR2 YYNGEE. This CDR3 contains 15 residues. In nucleotides, the CDR3 is TGTGCCAGCAGCGTAGCTTCTTCTGGGGCCAACGTCCTGACTTTC. Translation: CASSVASSGANVLTF.

The rearrangement links TRBV19 to TRBJ1-1; D unclear. The V and J ends lost 2 bases and 7 bases respectively, with 11 bases between them. The CDR3 runs to 13 residues. Germline assignment: CDR1 LNHDA and CDR2 SQIVND (reference sequence). In nucleotides, the CDR3 is TGTGCCAGTAGTATAAGGAGGGAGGATGAAGCTTTCTTT. This encodes CASSIRREDEAFF.

The chain employs TRBV7-9 and TRBJ2-3; D is unresolved. Germline loops: CDR1 SEHNR, CDR2 FQNEAQ (reference sequence). CDR3 size: 14 residues. Trimming took off 1 base at V and 6 bases at J, with 11 bases between the two ends. CDR3 sequence reads: CASSLVGPKDTQYF. For the CDR3, the DNA is TGTGCCAGCAGCTTAGTTGGGCCCAAGGATACGCAGTATTTT.

The genes are TRBV10-3 and TRBJ2-7; 12 bases line up with TRBD1. The V and J ends lost 3 bases and 12 bases, in that order; junction bases with no gene match: 3. This CDR3 comprises 12 residues. Germline lookup yields CDR1 ENHRY and CDR2 SYGVKD. The CDR3 reads CAISEGTGGPYF. The DNA for the CDR3 is TGTGCCATCAGTGAAGGGACAGGGGGCCCGTACTTC.

The rearrangement links TRBV12-5 to TRBJ1-2; D perhaps matches TRBD1 (6 bases). CDR1 is LGHNT and CDR2 is FRNRAP in the germline V gene. Between the trimmed V and J ends, which lost 6 bases and 4 bases, there was a span of 9 bases. The CDR3 consists of 12 residues. CDR3 amino acids: CASGGTTYGYTF. The CDR3 coding sequence is TGTGCTAGTGGCGGGACAACCTATGGCTACACCTTC.

The chain recombines TRBV11-2 with TRBJ1-1; 8 bases line up with TRBD1. CDR3 size: 16 residues. V was pared by 4 bases and J by 1 base, with 8 bases of the junction left unmatched. Germline values: CDR1 SGHAT, CDR2 FQNNGV. In nucleotides, the CDR3 is TGTGCCAGCAGCTCAGGACAGGGTGTGGGGAACACTGAAGCTTTCTTT. Its protein is CASSSGQGVGNTEAFF.

J is TRBJ1-2 and V is TRBV11-2; 7 bases map to TRBD1. V shed 6 bases, J shed 7 bases, and the junction held 11 bases outside the gene matches. The CDR3 length is 14 residues. Looked up from germline, CDR1 is SGHAT and CDR2 is FQNNGV. The CDR3 is CASRMGQNLGGYTF. CDR3 sequence (DNA): TGTGCCAGCAGGATGGGACAGAACCTTGGTGGCTACACCTTC.

The chain uses TRBV19 and TRBJ2-3, with D tentatively TRBD2 (5 bases). The V gene lost 3 bases and the J gene lost 5 bases, with 15 bases spanning the gap. CDR3 length equals 15 residues. Germline V gene lookup returns CDR1 LNHDA and CDR2 SQIVND (reference sequence). The CDR3 DNA is TGTGCCAGTAGTATCGCTCGAGGGCCGGGAGATACGCAGTATTTT. Its translation: CASSIARGPGDTQYF.

This chain uses TRBV18 with TRBJ2-3; 8 positions agree with TRBD2. In germline, CDR1 is KGHSH, CDR2 LQKENI. This CDR3 spans 19 amino acids. The trim removed 4 bases at V and 3 bases at J, leaving 18 bases unmatched. CDR3 DNA: TGTGCCAGCTCACTTGCGCGACGGGAGGGCAGAGGTAGGACAGATACGCAGTATTTT. It codes for CASSLARREGRGRTDTQYF.

The chain combines TRBV10-3 with TRBJ2-2, with D tentatively TRBD1 (6 bases). Germline loops: CDR1 ENHRY, CDR2 SYGVKD. This CDR3 spans 16 amino acids. The V gene lost 0 bases and the J gene lost 2 bases, with 10 bases spanning the gap. The CDR3 bases are TGTGCCATCAGTGAGTCCAACAGGGAAAACACCGGGGAGCTGTTTTTT. Translation gives CAISESNRENTGELFF.

This chain links TRBV15 with TRBJ1-4, with a tentative D call TRBD1 (6 bases). The CDR3 length is 15 residues. V lost 2 bases, J lost 0 bases, and 7 bases lay in between. Germline assignment: CDR1 LNHNV and CDR2 YYDKDF (reference sequence). The CDR3 bases are TGTGCCACCAGCAGATGGACAGCAACTAATGAAAAACTGTTTTTT. It yields the protein CATSRWTATNEKLFF.

The J gene is TRBJ2-7, the V gene TRBV7-2, with D unresolved. V was pared by 1 base and J by 2 bases, with 9 bases between. This CDR3 spans 14 amino acids. The germline gives CDR1 SGHTA, CDR2 FQGNSA. In DNA form, the CDR3 reads TGTGCCAGCAGCTTAGTGCCAGAAACCTACGAGCAGTACTTC. Translated, it gives CASSLVPETYEQYF.